This T cell receptor beta chain was profiled in a study of beta chain features in type 1 diabetes. Findings and caveats of the study: Patients with Type 1 diabetes showed moderately but significantly shorter TCRB CDR3s in all four CD4+ subsets. Resolution of whether HLA type affects TCRB rearrangement was not achieved here.

The CDR3 consists of 14 residues. J gave up 9 bases and V 1 base, and 6 bases lay outside the gene matches. Germline-derived CDR1 and CDR2 are MNHEY and SVGAGI. About this clone: Its antigen is as yet unknown.

Since all of the isolated RNA was reverse transcribed, expressed TCRB transcripts were what got sequenced. Method: immunoSEQ multiplex PCR; TCRdb's copy keeps in-frame clones and lacks some. The sample consists of roughly 450,000 clones, about 10% of them appearing once. This clonotype was sampled from a woman younger than 30 in good health. The sample comprised naive CD4+ T cells from blood. V usage is TRBV6-5 and J usage is TRBJ2-1; the match to TRBD1 covers 7 bases. CDR3 DNA: TGTGCCAGCAGTTACTATCGACAGGGCGGTGAGCAGTTCTTC. This gives the protein CASSYYRQGGEQFF.